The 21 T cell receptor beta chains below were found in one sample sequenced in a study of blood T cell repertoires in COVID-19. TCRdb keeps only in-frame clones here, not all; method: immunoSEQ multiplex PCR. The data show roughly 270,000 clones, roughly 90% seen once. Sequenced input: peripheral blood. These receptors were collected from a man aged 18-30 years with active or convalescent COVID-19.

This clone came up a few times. CDR3 in amino acids: CASSLAQAAGGDYGYTF. The DNA for the CDR3 is TGTGCCAGCAGCTTGGCCCAGGCGGCAGGGGGAGACTATGGCTACACCTTC. The chain recombines TRBV5-6 with TRBJ1-2, with 7 bases identical to TRBD1. Germline V lookup: CDR1 SGHDT, CDR2 YYEEEE. The junction had 11 bases not matched to a gene; V was cut back by 0 bases and J by 3 bases. The CDR3 contains 17 residues. Drawing the rest from reference TRBV5-6 and TRBJ1-2, the complete variable domain is DAGVTQSPTHLIKTRGQQVTLRCSPKSGHDTVSWYQQALGQGPQFIFQYYEEEERQRGNFPDRFSGHQFPNYSSELNVNALLLGDSALYLCASSLAQAAGGDYGYTFGSGTRLTVV.

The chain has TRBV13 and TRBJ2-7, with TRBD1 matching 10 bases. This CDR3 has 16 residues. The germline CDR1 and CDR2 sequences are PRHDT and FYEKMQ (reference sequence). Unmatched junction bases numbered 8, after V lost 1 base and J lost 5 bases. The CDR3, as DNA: TGTGCCAGCAGCTTAGATCCGGGACAGGGGTACCACGAGCAGTACTTC. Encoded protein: CASSLDPGQGYHEQYF.

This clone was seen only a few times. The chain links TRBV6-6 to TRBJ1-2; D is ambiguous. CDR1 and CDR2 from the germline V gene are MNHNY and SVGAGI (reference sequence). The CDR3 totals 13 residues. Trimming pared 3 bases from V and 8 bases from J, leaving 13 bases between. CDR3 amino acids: CASSYPAGTGYTF. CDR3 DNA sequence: TGTGCCAGCAGTTATCCTGCAGGTACCGGCTACACCTTC.

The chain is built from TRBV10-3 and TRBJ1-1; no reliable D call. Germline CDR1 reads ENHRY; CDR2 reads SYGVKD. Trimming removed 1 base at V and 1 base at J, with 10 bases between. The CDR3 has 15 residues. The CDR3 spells CAISEFLTSNTEAFF. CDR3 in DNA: TGTGCCATCAGTGAGTTCCTGACATCGAACACTGAAGCTTTCTTT.

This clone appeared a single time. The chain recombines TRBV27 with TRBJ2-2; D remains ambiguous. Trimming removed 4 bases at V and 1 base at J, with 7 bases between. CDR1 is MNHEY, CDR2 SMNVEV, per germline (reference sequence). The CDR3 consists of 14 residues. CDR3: CASSSRMNTGELFF. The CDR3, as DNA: TGTGCCAGCAGTTCCAGGATGAACACCGGGGAGCTGTTTTTT.

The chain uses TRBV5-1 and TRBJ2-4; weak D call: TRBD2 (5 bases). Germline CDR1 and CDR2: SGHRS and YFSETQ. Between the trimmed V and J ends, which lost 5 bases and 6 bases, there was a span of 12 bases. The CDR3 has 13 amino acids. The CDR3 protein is CASSSGSGNIQYF. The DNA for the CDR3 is TGCGCCAGCAGTTCGGGGTCCGGAAACATTCAGTACTTC. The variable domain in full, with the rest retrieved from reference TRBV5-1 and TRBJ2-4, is KAGVTQTPRYLIKTRGQQVTLSCSPISGHRSVSWYQQTPGQGLQFLFEYFSETQRNKGNFPGRFSGRQFSNSRSEMNVSTLELGDSALYLCASSSGSGNIQYFGAGTRLSVL.

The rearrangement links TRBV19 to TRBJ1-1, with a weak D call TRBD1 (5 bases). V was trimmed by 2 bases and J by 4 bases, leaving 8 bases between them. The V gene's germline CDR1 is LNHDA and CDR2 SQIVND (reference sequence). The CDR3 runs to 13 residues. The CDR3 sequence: CASSITRVTEAFF. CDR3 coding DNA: TGTGCCAGTAGTATAACCAGGGTCACTGAAGCTTTCTTT.

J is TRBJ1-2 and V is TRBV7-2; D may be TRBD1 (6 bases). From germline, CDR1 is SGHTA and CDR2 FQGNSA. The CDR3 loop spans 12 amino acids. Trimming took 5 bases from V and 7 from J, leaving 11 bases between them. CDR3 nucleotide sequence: TGTGCCAGCAGCCCCCAGGGGTTTGGCTACACCTTC. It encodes CASSPQGFGYTF.

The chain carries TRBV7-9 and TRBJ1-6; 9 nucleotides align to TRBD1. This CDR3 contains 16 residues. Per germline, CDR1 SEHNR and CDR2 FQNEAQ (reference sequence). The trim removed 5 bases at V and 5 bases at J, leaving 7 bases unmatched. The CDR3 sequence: CASSDSGQGNNSPLHF. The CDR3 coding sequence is TGTGCCAGCAGCGACTCCGGACAGGGGAATAATTCACCCCTCCACTTT.

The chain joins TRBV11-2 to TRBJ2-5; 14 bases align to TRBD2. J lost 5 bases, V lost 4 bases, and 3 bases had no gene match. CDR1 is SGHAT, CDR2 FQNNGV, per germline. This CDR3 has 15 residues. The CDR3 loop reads CASSSGLAGAETQYF. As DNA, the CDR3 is TGTGCCAGCAGCTCGGGACTAGCGGGGGCGGAGACCCAGTACTTC.

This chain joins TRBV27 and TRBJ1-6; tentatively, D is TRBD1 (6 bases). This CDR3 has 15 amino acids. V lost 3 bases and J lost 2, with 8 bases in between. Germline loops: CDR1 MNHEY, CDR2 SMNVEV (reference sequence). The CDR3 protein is CASSFGGPYNSPLHF. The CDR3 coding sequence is TGTGCCAGCAGTTTTGGGGGCCCCTATAATTCACCCCTCCACTTT.

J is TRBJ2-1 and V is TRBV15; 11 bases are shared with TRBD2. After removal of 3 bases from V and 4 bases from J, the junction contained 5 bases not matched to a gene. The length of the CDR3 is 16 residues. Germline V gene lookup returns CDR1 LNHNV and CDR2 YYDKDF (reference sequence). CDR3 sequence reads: CATSRGLAESYNEQFF. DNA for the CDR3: TGTGCCACCAGCAGGGGACTAGCGGAAAGTTACAATGAGCAGTTCTTC.

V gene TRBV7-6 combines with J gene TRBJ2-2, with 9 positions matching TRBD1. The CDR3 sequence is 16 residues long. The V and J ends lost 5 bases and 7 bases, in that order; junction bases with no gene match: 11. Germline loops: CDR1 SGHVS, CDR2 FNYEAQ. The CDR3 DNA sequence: TGTGCCAGCAGCAGACCGGGACAGGGTAGTCTCGGGGAGCTGTTTTTT. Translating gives CASSRPGQGSLGELFF.

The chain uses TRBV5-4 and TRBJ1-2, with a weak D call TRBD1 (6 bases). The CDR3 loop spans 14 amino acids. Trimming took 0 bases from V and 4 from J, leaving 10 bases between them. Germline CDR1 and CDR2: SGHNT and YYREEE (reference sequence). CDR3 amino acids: CASSLGRGSYGYTF. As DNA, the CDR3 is TGTGCCAGCAGCTTGGGCAGGGGTTCCTATGGCTACACCTTC.

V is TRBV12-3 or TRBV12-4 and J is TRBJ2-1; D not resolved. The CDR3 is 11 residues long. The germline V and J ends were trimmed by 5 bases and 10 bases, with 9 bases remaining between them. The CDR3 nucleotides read TGTGCCAGCAGTCCTAGTGGGGAGCAGTTCTTC. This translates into CASSPSGEQFF.

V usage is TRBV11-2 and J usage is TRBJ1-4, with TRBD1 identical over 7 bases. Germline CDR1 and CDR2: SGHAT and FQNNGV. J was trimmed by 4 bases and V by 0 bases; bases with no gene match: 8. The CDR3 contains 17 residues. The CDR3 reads CASSLDFFGTVNEKLFF. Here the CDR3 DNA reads TGTGCCAGCAGCTTAGATTTCTTCGGGACAGTTAATGAAAAACTGTTTTTT.

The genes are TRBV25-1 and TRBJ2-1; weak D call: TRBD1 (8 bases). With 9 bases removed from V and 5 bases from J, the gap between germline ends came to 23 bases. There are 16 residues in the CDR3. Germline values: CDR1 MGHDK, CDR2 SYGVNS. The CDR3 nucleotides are TGTGCCAGTCCTGAACGGGGGGACAGGAGCGACAATGAGCAGTTCTTC. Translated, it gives CASPERGDRSDNEQFF.

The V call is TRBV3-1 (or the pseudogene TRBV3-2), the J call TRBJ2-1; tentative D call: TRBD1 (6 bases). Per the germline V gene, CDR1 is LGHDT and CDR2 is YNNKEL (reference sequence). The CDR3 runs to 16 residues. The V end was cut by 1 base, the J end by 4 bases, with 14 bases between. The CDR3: CASSQVLVGAYNEQFF. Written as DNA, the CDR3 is TGTGCCAGCAGCCAAGTCCTAGTGGGGGCGTACAATGAGCAGTTCTTC.

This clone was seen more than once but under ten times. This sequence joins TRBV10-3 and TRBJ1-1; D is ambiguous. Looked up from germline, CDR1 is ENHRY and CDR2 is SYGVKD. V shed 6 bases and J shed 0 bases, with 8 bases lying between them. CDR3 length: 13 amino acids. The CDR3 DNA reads TGTGCCATCAGAACAGCTTTGAACACTGAAGCTTTCTTT. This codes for CAIRTALNTEAFF.

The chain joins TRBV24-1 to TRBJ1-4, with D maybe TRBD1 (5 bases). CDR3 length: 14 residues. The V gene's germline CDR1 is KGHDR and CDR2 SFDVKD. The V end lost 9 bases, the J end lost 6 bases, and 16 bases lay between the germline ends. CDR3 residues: CATRPGVSDEKLFF. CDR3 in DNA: TGTGCCACCCGACCGGGGGTGTCTGATGAAAAACTGTTTTTT.

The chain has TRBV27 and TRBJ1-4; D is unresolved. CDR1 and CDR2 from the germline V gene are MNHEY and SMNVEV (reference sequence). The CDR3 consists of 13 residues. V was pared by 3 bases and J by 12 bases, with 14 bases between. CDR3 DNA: TGTGCCAGCAGTTTCAGGTACGGCCCGGAACTGTTTTTT. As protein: CASSFRYGPELFF. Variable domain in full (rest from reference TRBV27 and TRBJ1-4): EAQVTQNPRYLITVTGKKLTVTCSQNMNHEYMSWYRQDPGLGLRQIYYSMNVEVTDKGDVPEGYKVSRKEKRNFPLILESPSPNQTSLYFCASSFRYGPELFFGSGTQLSVL.